One and the same sample provided the 11 T cell receptor beta chains below, sequenced in a study of T cells in Graves' hyperthyroidism and ophthalmopathy. TCR beta CDR3 regions were amplified from RNA. The primer set for the first-round RT-PCR of the TCR CDR3 was HTBI. TCRdb redid the calling of the multiplex PCR reads with MiXCR, one entry per CDR3 protein. Altogether some 50,000 distinct CDR3 sequences are present, over 40% being singletons, with the ten largest covering roughly a tenth. Source material: blood. The receptors come from a woman in her forties or fifties with Graves' ophthalmopathy.

Within the sample, this clonotype is medium-sized. The rearrangement uses TRBV2 and TRBJ1-2; D might be TRBD1 (6 bases). From germline, CDR1 is SNHLY and CDR2 FYNNEI. Trimming stripped 4 bases from V and 3 bases from J, with 12 bases between. The CDR3 is 14 amino acids. Here the CDR3 reads CASSVKNRDYGYTF. CDR3 coding DNA: TGTGCCAGCAGTGTTAAGAACAGGGACTATGGCTACACCTTC.

As for this clonotype: The junction does not match germline at one end; this may be a read error. CDR3 region: CASSQGGEEQYF. The CDR3 DNA reads as TGCGCCAGCAGCCAGGGGGGAGAAGAGCAGTACTTC. The chain links TRBV7-9 to TRBJ2-7; D may be TRBD1 (7 bases). Germline V gene lookup returns CDR1 SEHNR and CDR2 FQNEAQ (reference sequence). The CDR3 runs to 12 residues.

The sample holds many counts of this clonotype. This chain links TRBV12-3 or TRBV12-4 with TRBJ2-5; D may correspond to TRBD1 or TRBD2 (7 bases each). This CDR3 comprises 14 residues. Trimming took 4 bases from V and 3 from J, leaving 12 bases between them. CDR3 DNA: TGTGCCAGCAGTTCCCAGGGGGGGGAAGAGACCCAGTACTTC. This sequence encodes CASSSQGGEETQYF.

The sample holds many counts of this clonotype. The chain employs TRBV7-9 and TRBJ2-7; no clear D. The V end lost 1 base, the J end lost 4 bases, and 17 bases lay between the germline ends. This CDR3 is built from 16 residues. Germline V gene lookup returns CDR1 SEHNR and CDR2 FQNEAQ (reference sequence). The CDR3 region has the DNA TGTGCCAGCAGCTTAGTGTGGTCGCAGTCAGAGTACGAGCAGTACTTC. Protein sequence: CASSLVWSQSEYEQYF.

The gene calls are TRBV6-5 and TRBJ1-6, with a tentative D call TRBD1 (5 bases). CDR1 is MNHEY and CDR2 is SVGAGI in the germline V gene. The V gene lost 2 bases and the J gene lost 8 bases, with 13 bases spanning the gap. The CDR3 runs to 15 residues. CDR3 region: CASSYGQGVDSPLHF. The CDR3 DNA sequence: TGTGCCAGCAGTTACGGCCAGGGAGTCGATTCACCCCTCCACTTT.

This clonotype was counted many times. The chain is built from TRBV19 and TRBJ2-2; TRBD1 might be the D (5 bases). Trimming took off 5 bases at V and 0 bases at J, with 7 bases between the two ends. The CDR3 is 14 amino acids. Germline V CDR1 and CDR2: LNHDA, SQIVND (reference sequence). CDR3 coding DNA: TGTGCCAGTAGTCCAGGGACGAACACCGGGGAGCTGTTTTTT. Its protein is CASSPGTNTGELFF.

Many counts were recorded for this clonotype. This chain uses TRBV10-3 with TRBJ1-1; the D gene is possibly TRBD1 (6 bases). The V gene's germline CDR1 is ENHRY and CDR2 SYGVKD. The CDR3 loop spans 13 amino acids. Between the trimmed V and J ends, which lost 0 bases and 11 bases, there was a span of 13 bases. This chain's CDR3 is CAISESGGPKAFF. The CDR3 nucleotides are TGTGCCATCAGTGAGTCGGGGGGGCCGAAGGCTTTCTTT.

This clonotype has at least ten counts. V is TRBV7-8 and J is TRBJ2-5, with 7 bases identical to TRBD2. V was pared by 5 bases and J by 0 bases, with 3 bases of the junction left unmatched. Germline CDR1 SGHVS, CDR2 FQNEAQ. This CDR3 is 14 amino acids long. The CDR3, as DNA: TGTGCCAGCAGCAGCGGGACGCACCAAGAGACCCAGTACTTC. This translates into CASSSGTHQETQYF.

The V gene is TRBV11-1, the J gene TRBJ1-5; D not resolved. The CDR3 has 14 amino acids. Germline V lookup: CDR1 SGHAT, CDR2 FQDESV (reference sequence). Trimming took off 0 bases at V and 7 bases at J, with 10 bases between the two ends. The CDR3 sequence: CASSLAGSGQPQHF. CDR3 coding DNA: TGTGCCAGCAGCTTAGCGGGCTCTGGCCAGCCCCAGCATTTT.

This clonotype was detected ten times or more. The chain combines TRBV6-5 with TRBJ2-3; 7 bases agree with TRBD2. Germline V CDR1 and CDR2: MNHEY, SVGAGI. The V and J ends lost 0 bases and 1 base, in that order; junction bases with no gene match: 1. CDR3 length equals 15 residues. Here the CDR3 reads CASSYSSGGTDTQYF. For the CDR3, the DNA is TGTGCCAGCAGTTACTCAAGCGGGGGCACAGATACGCAGTATTTT.

J is TRBJ2-7 and V is TRBV14; 14 positions match TRBD2. This CDR3 comprises 12 residues. CDR1 is SGHDN, CDR2 FVKESK, per germline. CDR3 in amino acids: CASSQLKTSGGV. The CDR3 DNA reads as TGTGCCAGCAGCCAACTGAAGACTAGCGGGGGGGTA.